These 19 T cell receptor beta chains share one sample of origin, sequenced in a study of yellow fever vaccine responses in identical twins. TCRdb fed the RT-PCR reads into MiXCR, producing one record per CDR3 protein. Here the sample spans 30,000 to 40,000 distinct CDR3 sequences, more than 50% being singletons. This specimen consisted of T cells from blood (PBMCs), unsorted or a sorted subset (not recorded which), obtained before or after yellow fever vaccination (not recorded which). The source is a woman aged 18-35 years who received the yellow fever vaccine.

The chain joins TRBV5-1 to TRBJ1-1; D remains unclear. Germline assignment: CDR1 SGHRS and CDR2 YFSETQ. V was trimmed by 4 bases and J by 1 base, leaving 14 bases between them. This CDR3 is 15 amino acids long. The CDR3 loop is CASSPGGGRNTEAFF. Written as DNA, the CDR3 is TGCGCCAGCAGCCCCGGTGGTGGCAGGAACACTGAAGCTTTCTTT.

This clonotype was observed a handful of times. The CDR3: CASSLARASGSTDTQYF. As DNA, the CDR3 is TGTGCCAGCAGCTTAGCGAGGGCTAGCGGAAGCACAGATACGCAGTATTTT. The genes are TRBV11-1 and TRBJ2-3; the match to TRBD2 covers 7 bases. V shed 0 bases and J 0 bases; nucleotides not matched to a gene: 6. There are 17 residues in the CDR3. Per germline, CDR1 SGHAT and CDR2 FQDESV (reference sequence).

The chain links TRBV20-1 to TRBJ2-7; D is unclear. Germline lookup yields CDR1 DFQATT and CDR2 SNEGSKA (reference sequence). There are 14 residues in the CDR3. The V end lost 1 base, the J end lost 0 bases, and 10 bases lay between the germline ends. CDR3 nucleotides: TGCAGTGCTAGAGTCGCGGTAAGCTCCTACGAGCAGTACTTC. Translation gives CSARVAVSSYEQYF.

The chain recombines TRBV7-9 with TRBJ2-1, with 8 bases matching TRBD1. The CDR3 is 15 amino acids. Germline CDR1 is SEHNR and CDR2 is FQNEAQ (reference sequence). V gave up 4 bases and J gave up 4 bases; unmatched junction bases: 6. CDR3: CASSSQGAFYNEQFF. The CDR3 bases are TGTGCCAGCAGCTCCCAGGGGGCCTTTTACAATGAGCAGTTCTTC.

The rearrangement joins TRBV10-3 to TRBJ2-5; TRBD2 agrees at 8 bases. J lost 2 bases, V lost 11 bases, and 7 bases had no gene match. This CDR3 contains 13 residues. The germline V gene has CDR1 ENHRY and CDR2 SYGVKD. The CDR3 DNA reads TGTGCCTCCCAAGCGGGGGATCAAGAGACCCAGTACTTC. Amino acids: CASQAGDQETQYF.

The V call is TRBV19, the J call TRBJ1-4, with 8 bases identical to TRBD1. With V trimmed by 3 bases and J by 5 bases, 2 bases remained unmatched. The CDR3 extends over 14 amino acids. The germline CDR1 and CDR2 sequences are LNHDA and SQIVND (reference sequence). The CDR3 DNA follows: TGTGCCAGTAGTATCCCAGGGGGCAATGAAAAACTGTTTTTT. Protein product: CASSIPGGNEKLFF.

This clonotype was observed a few times. The chain combines TRBV2 with TRBJ1-3; D is unresolved. V lost 3 bases and J 0 bases, leaving 9 bases between the germline ends. Germline V gene lookup returns CDR1 SNHLY and CDR2 FYNNEI. The CDR3 sequence is 15 residues long. The CDR3 region has the DNA TGTGCCAGCAGTGATTGGACCAGCTCTGGAAACACCATATATTTT. Translation gives CASSDWTSSGNTIYF.

The chain is built from TRBV7-9 and TRBJ2-4; D unclear. The V and J ends lost 3 bases and 4 bases respectively, with 13 bases between them. Germline CDR1 reads SEHNR; CDR2 reads FQNEAQ (reference sequence). This CDR3 is 15 amino acids long. CDR3 residues: CASSLSSVPKNIQYF. The CDR3 coding sequence is TGTGCCAGCAGCTTGAGTTCGGTACCGAAAAACATTCAGTACTTC.

The J gene is TRBJ1-1, the V gene TRBV18; TRBD1 aligns across 7 bases. In germline, CDR1 is KGHSH, CDR2 LQKENI. V was clipped by 2 bases and J by 6 bases; unmatched bases: 6. There are 14 residues in the CDR3. The CDR3 loop is CASSPGDTGAEAFF. The DNA for the CDR3 is TGTGCCAGCTCACCAGGAGACACAGGGGCTGAAGCTTTCTTT.

This chain uses TRBV11-2 with TRBJ2-7; 7 positions match TRBD1. The CDR3 consists of 15 residues. The germline gives CDR1 SGHAT, CDR2 FQNNGV. V was clipped by 7 bases and J by 2 bases; unmatched bases: 11. The CDR3 DNA reads TGTGCCAGCAAACTCGGGGAACAGGGGACCTACGAGCAGTACTTC. Protein sequence: CASKLGEQGTYEQYF.

This rearrangement joins TRBV12-3 or TRBV12-4 to TRBJ1-1; no reliable D call. CDR3 length: 15 residues. V was trimmed by 3 bases and J by 2 bases, leaving 13 bases between them. CDR3 nucleotides: TGTGCCAGCAGTTTTCGCCGAGAGATCAACACTGAAGCTTTCTTT. Residues: CASSFRREINTEAFF.

This chain links TRBV24-1 with TRBJ2-1, with unresolved D. Germline V gives CDR1 KGHDR, CDR2 SFDVKD. Trimming removed 5 bases from V and 5 bases from J, with 18 bases in between. The CDR3 extends over 16 amino acids. The CDR3 here is CATSASSGLSHNEQFF. CDR3 bases: TGTGCCACCAGTGCCTCTTCCGGATTATCCCACAATGAGCAGTTCTTC.

This clonotype was seen only once. The chain combines TRBV4-1 with TRBJ2-1; 11 positions match TRBD2. The CDR3 runs 16 residues. Germline V gene sequence: CDR1 MGHRA, CDR2 YSYEKL. With 4 bases clipped from V and 7 bases from J, the junction kept 9 bases outside the gene matches. CDR3 residues: CASSLGGASGRNEQFF. The CDR3 DNA reads as TGCGCCAGCAGCCTTGGGGGGGCTAGCGGGAGGAATGAGCAGTTCTTC.

This clonotype has a single count. The CDR3 nucleotides are TGTGCCAGCAGTTTCCCCGGACGGCAGAGTGAAGCTTTCTTT. It encodes CASSFPGRQSEAFF. The chain is built from TRBV12-3 or TRBV12-4 and TRBJ1-1; D call uncertain. The CDR3 consists of 14 residues. The V end lost 3 bases, the J end lost 7 bases, and 15 bases lay between the germline ends.

There are a few counts of this clonotype. The rearrangement joins TRBV19 to TRBJ2-1, with D possibly matching TRBD2 (5 bases). CDR1 is LNHDA, CDR2 SQIVND, per germline (reference sequence). The CDR3 loop spans 12 amino acids. The V and J ends lost 5 bases and 5 bases respectively, with 7 bases between them. Written as DNA, the CDR3 is TGTGCCAGTAGTGGGAGAGACAATGAGCAGTTCTTC. Translated, it gives CASSGRDNEQFF. The full variable domain, completed using reference TRBV19 and TRBJ2-1, is DGGITQSPKYLFRKEGQNVTLSCEQNLNHDAMYWYRQDPGQGLRLIYYSQIVNDFQKGDIAEGYSVSREKKESFPLTVTSAQKNPTAFYLCASSGRDNEQFFGPGTRLTVL.

The chain has TRBV7-2 and TRBJ2-1, with 10 positions matching TRBD2. CDR3 length: 13 amino acids. The trim removed 6 bases at V and 6 bases at J, leaving 2 bases unmatched. Germline lookup yields CDR1 SGHTA and CDR2 FQGNSA. CDR3 nucleotide sequence: TGTGCCAGCAGGCTAGCGGGGGTCAATGAGCAGTTCTTC. Amino acid sequence: CASRLAGVNEQFF.

The rearrangement links TRBV4-1 to TRBJ1-2; D gene ambiguous. Deletions cut 0 bases from V and 3 bases from J, with 11 bases between. Germline CDR1 is MGHRA and CDR2 is YSYEKL. This CDR3 has 15 residues. Here the CDR3 reads CASSQDSGIYYGYTF. The CDR3 coding sequence is TGCGCCAGCAGCCAAGATAGTGGCATTTACTATGGCTACACCTTC.

The chain links TRBV18 to TRBJ1-1; TRBD1 matches at 7 bases. Germline V gives CDR1 KGHSH, CDR2 LQKENI. CDR3 size: 13 residues. With V trimmed by 3 bases and J by 7 bases, 5 bases remained unmatched. The CDR3 DNA is TGTGCCAGCTCACCGGGACAGCCCTTTGAAGCTTTCTTT. This translates into CASSPGQPFEAFF.

The sample holds a few counts of this clonotype. The gene calls are TRBV11-1 and TRBJ2-7; D is undetermined. Germline CDR1 SGHAT, CDR2 FQDESV (reference sequence). The CDR3 consists of 13 residues. V gave up 5 bases and J gave up 6 bases, with 14 bases separating them. This CDR3 is CASSPDASGEQYV. DNA for the CDR3: TGTGCCAGCAGCCCGGACGCTTCGGGCGAGCAGTACGTC.